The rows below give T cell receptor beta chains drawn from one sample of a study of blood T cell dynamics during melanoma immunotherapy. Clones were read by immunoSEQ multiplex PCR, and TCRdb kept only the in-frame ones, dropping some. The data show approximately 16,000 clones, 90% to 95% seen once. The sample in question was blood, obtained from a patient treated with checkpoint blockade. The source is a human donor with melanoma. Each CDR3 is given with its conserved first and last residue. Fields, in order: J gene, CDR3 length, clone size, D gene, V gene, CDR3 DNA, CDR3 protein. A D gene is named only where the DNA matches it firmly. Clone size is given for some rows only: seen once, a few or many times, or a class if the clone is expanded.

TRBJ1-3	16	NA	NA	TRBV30	TGTGCCTGGAGTGTACTATTTGGGGAATCTGGAAACACCATATATTTT	CAWSVLFGESGNTIYF
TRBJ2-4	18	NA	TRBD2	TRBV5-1	TGCGCCAGCAGCTTACTAGCGGGGGGGCCGGGTTCCAAAAACATTCAGTACTTC	CASSLLAGGPGSKNIQYF
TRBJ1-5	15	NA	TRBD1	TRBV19	TGTGCCAGTAAATCTACGGGACAGTCTAATCAGCCCCAGCATTTT	CASKSTGQSNQPQHF
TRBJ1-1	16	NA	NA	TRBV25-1	TGTGCCAGCAGACCCAGGACCGGGACATCGAACACTGAAGCTTTCTTT	CASRPRTGTSNTEAFF
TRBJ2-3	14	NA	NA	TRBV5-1	TGCGCCAGCAGCTTGCCAGGGAGCACAGATACGCAGTATTTT	CASSLPGSTDTQYF
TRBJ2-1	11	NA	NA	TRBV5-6	TGTGCCAGCAGCTTTGGAGAAGAGCAGTTCTTC	CASSFGEEQFF
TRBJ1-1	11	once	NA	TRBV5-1	TGCGCCAGCAGCTTGGACATGGAAACTTTCTTT	CASSLDMETFF
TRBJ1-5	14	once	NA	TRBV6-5	TGTGCCAGCAGCCGCGGGATAGGGGATCAGCCCCAGCATTTT	CASSRGIGDQPQHF
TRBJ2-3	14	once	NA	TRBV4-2	TGTGCCAGCAGCCAAGTGGCTTCCACAGATACGCAGTATTTT	CASSQVASTDTQYF
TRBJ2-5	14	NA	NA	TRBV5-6	TGTGCCAGCAGCTTAAGGACATCCATTAAGACCCAGTACTTC	CASSLRTSIKTQYF
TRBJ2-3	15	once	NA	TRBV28	TGTGCCAGCAGTCCCCCCGGGACCGGGGTAGATACGCAGTATTTT	CASSPPGTGVDTQYF
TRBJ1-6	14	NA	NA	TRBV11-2	TGTGCCAGCAGCTTACACCCCGTTAATTCACCCCTCCACTTT	CASSLHPVNSPLHF
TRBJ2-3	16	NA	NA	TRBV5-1	TGCGCCAGCAGAGGATTCGCGGGGTTCGGCACAGATACGCAGTATTTT	CASRGFAGFGTDTQYF
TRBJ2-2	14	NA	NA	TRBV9	TGTGCCAGCAGCGTTGTGTCGAACACCGGGGAGCTGTTTTTT	CASSVVSNTGELFF
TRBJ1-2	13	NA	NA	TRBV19	TGTGCCAGTAGATCAAGCGGGGACTATGGCTACACCTTC	CASRSSGDYGYTF
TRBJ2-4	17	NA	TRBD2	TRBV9	TGTGCCAGCAGCGTGACGGCAGCGGGGGGGCTTATGAACATTCAGTACTTC	CASSVTAAGGLMNIQYF
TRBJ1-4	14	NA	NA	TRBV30	TGTGCCTGGAGTAGGGCGACAACTAATGAAAAACTGTTTTTT	CAWSRATTNEKLFF
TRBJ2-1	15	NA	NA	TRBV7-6	TGTGCCAGCAGCTTAGAGGCCGTCCCCTACAATGAGCAGTTCTTC	CASSLEAVPYNEQFF
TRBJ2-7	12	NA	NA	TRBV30	TGTGCCTGGAGTGTTGGGGGGTTCGAGCAGTACTTC	CAWSVGGFEQYF
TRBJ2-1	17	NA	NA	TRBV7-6	TGTGCCAGCAGCTTAGAGACCAGGGGGGATGGTATCGATGAGCAGTTCTTC	CASSLETRGDGIDEQFF
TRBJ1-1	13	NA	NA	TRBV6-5	TGTGCCAGCAGGTCCTTCGCCCACACAGAAGCTTTCTTT	CASRSFAHTEAFF
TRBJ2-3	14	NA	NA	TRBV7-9	TGTGCCAGCAGCTCAGGATATGGCGGAGATACGCAGTATTTT	CASSSGYGGDTQYF
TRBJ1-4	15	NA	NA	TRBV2	TGTGCCAGCAGCTACCTGAGGGGGACTAATGAAAAACTGTTTTTT	CASSYLRGTNEKLFF
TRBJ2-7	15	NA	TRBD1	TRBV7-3	TGTGCCAGCAGCCCACAGGGGGTGCTCCTCGGCGAGCAGTACTTC	CASSPQGVLLGEQYF
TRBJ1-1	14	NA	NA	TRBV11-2	TGTGCCAGCAGCTTAGGGGGGGGCGACACTGAAGCTTTCTTT	CASSLGGGDTEAFF
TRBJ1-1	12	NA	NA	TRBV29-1	TGCAGCGGCCAAGAGGGGAACACTGAAGCTTTCTTT	CSGQEGNTEAFF
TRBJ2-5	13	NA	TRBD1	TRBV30	TGTGCCTGGAGTGTAAGACAGGGGGAGACCCAGTACTTC	CAWSVRQGETQYF
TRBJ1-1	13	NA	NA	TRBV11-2	TGTGCCAGCAGCTTCCAGGTTTACACTGAAGCTTTCTTT	CASSFQVYTEAFF
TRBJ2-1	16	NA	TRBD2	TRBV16	TGTGCCAGCAGCCATCTAGCGGGGGGGACCTACAATGAGCAGTTCTTC	CASSHLAGGTYNEQFF
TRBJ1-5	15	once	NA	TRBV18	TGTGCCAGCTCACCCACTACCGGGGGCAATCAGCCCCAGCATTTT	CASSPTTGGNQPQHF
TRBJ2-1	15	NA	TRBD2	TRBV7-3	TGTGCCAGCAGCTCCGGGTTAGCGGGAGTGCCTGAGCAGTTCTTC	CASSSGLAGVPEQFF
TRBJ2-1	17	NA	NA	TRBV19	TGTGCCAGTAGTATAGACCCGACTAGGGGCCTCTACAATGAGCAGTTCTTC	CASSIDPTRGLYNEQFF
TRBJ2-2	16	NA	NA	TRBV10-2	TGCGCCAGCAGTGAGGGCCTAGGCGAAAACACCGGGGAGCTGTTTTTT	CASSEGLGENTGELFF
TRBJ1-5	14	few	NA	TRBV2	TGTGCCAGCAGTGAATTTGGGGTTGGTCAGCCCCAGCATTTT	CASSEFGVGQPQHF
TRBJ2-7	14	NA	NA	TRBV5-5	TGTGCCAGCAGCTCACGGACGCCTCCCTACGAGCAGTACTTC	CASSSRTPPYEQYF
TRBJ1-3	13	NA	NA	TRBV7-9	TGTGCCAGCAGCCAAAGTGGGGGGAACACCATATATTTT	CASSQSGGNTIYF
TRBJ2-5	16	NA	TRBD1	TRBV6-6	TGTGCCAGCAGTACACCGGACAGGGGAAATCAAGAGACCCAGTACTTC	CASSTPDRGNQETQYF
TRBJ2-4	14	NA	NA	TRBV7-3	TGTGCCAGCAGCTTGGGGGGTGGTCTAGACATTCAGTACTTC	CASSLGGGLDIQYF
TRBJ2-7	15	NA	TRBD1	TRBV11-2	TGTGCCAGCAGCTTAGCCGGGACAGGGGTACTCGAGCAGTACTTC	CASSLAGTGVLEQYF
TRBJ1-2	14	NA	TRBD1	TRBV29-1	TGCAGCGTGATGATAGACAGGGGGCGAGGTGGCTACACCTTC	CSVMIDRGRGGYTF
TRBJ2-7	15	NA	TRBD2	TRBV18	TGTGCCAGCTCACCACCGACTAGCGGTGTTTACGAGCAGTACTTC	CASSPPTSGVYEQYF
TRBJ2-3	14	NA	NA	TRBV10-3	TGTGCCATCAGATCCACTCAAGTCGGGGATACGCAGTATTTT	CAIRSTQVGDTQYF
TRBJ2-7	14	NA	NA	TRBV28	TGTGCCAGCAGTTTGGGTGACATTAATGCCGAGCAGTACTTC	CASSLGDINAEQYF
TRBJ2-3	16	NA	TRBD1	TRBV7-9	TGTGCCAGCAGACCAGAGGGGACTCGAGGACAGGGGACGCAGTATTTT	CASRPEGTRGQGTQYF
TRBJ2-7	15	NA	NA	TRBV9	TGTGCCAGCAGCGTGAGAGGGGAGACCCCCTACGAGCAGTACTTC	CASSVRGETPYEQYF
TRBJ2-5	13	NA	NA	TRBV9	TGTGCCAGCAGCTTAGCGATACAAGAGACCCAGTACTTC	CASSLAIQETQYF
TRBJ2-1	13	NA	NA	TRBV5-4	TGTGCCAGCAGCCTAAGGACATACAATGAGCAGTTCTTC	CASSLRTYNEQFF
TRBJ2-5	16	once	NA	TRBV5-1	TGCGCCAGCAGCCAATCTCCGGGACTGGGGCAAGAGACCCAGTACTTC	CASSQSPGLGQETQYF
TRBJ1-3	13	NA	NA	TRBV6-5	TGTGCCGTGACGCCAAGCTCTGGAAACACCATATATTTT	CAVTPSSGNTIYF
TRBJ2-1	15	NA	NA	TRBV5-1	TGCGCCAGCAGCTTGGAGACGGGGAATCACAATGAGCAGTTCTTC	CASSLETGNHNEQFF
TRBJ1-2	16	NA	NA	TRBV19	TGTGCCAGTAGGGAGGGGCCATCCTTGGTCCGCTATGGCTACACCTTC	CASREGPSLVRYGYTF
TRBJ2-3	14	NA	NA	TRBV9	TGTGCCAGCAGCCGGCTACCCCGCACAGATACGCAGTATTTT	CASSRLPRTDTQYF
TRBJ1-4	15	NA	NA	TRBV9	TGTGCCAGCAGCGCCGGTCGGGGCTGGGGTGAAAAACTGTTTTTT	CASSAGRGWGEKLFF
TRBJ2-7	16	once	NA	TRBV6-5	TGTGCCAGCAGTTACTCGATTAGCGGCAGGGAAGGCGAGCAGTACTTC	CASSYSISGREGEQYF